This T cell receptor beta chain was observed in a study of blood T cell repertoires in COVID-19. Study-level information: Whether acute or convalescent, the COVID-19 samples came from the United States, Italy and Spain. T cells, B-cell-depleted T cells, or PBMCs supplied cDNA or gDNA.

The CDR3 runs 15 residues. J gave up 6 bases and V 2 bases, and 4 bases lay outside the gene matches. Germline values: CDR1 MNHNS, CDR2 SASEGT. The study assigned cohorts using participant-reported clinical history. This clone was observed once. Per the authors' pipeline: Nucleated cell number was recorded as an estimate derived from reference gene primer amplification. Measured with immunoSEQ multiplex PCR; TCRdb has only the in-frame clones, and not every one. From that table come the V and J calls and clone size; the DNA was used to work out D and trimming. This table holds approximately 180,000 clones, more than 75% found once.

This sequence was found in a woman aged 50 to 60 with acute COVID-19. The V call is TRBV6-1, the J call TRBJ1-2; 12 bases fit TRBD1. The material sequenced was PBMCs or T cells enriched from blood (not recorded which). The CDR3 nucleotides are TGTGCCAGCAGTGAACCGGGACAGGGGGCTGATGGCTACACCTTC. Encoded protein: CASSEPGQGADGYTF.